These 21 T cell receptor beta chains share one sample of origin, sequenced in a study of neoadjuvant anti-PD-1 for oral cavity cancer. Here immunoSEQ multiplex PCR was the method, and the copy in TCRdb shows in-frame clones only, minus some. The sample lists around 81,000 clones, about 84% seen once, with roughly 3% in the top ten. Sequencing was performed on PBMCs, taken before nivolumab (anti-PD-1) treatment. The receptor source for this set is a person between 40 and 79 years old with oral cavity squamous cell carcinoma.

V gene TRBV6-6 combines with J gene TRBJ1-1; D might be TRBD1 (5 bases). Per the germline V gene, CDR1 is MNHNY and CDR2 is SVGAGI (reference sequence). The V gene lost 5 bases and the J gene lost 7 bases, with 8 bases spanning the gap. CDR3 length: 11 residues. CDR3 nucleotide sequence: TGTGCCAGCAGTCCCGGGGGTGAAGCTTTCTTT. It yields the protein CASSPGGEAFF.

This chain joins TRBV14 and TRBJ2-7; the D gene is possibly TRBD1 (6 bases). This CDR3 region has 15 residues. Germline V gene lookup returns CDR1 SGHDN and CDR2 FVKESK. Trimming cost V 3 bases and J 3 bases, with 15 bases left between them. The chain's CDR3 is CASSHTTGTFYEQYF. In nucleotides, the CDR3 is TGTGCCAGCAGCCACACGACAGGTACATTCTACGAGCAGTACTTC.

The chain joins TRBV30 to TRBJ1-1; TRBD1 is a possible D gene (5 bases). The V gene lost 3 bases and the J gene lost 0 bases, with 11 bases spanning the gap. Per germline, CDR1 GTSNPN and CDR2 SVGIG (reference sequence). The CDR3 is 14 residues long. The CDR3 DNA is TGTGCCTGGAGCACCGGGACGGTGAACACTGAAGCTTTCTTT. As protein: CAWSTGTVNTEAFF.

The V gene is TRBV5-1, the J gene TRBJ2-7, with 14 bases lining up with TRBD2. The CDR3 runs 19 residues. V lost 4 bases and J lost 1; bases outside the gene matches: 13. Germline CDR1 SGHRS, CDR2 YFSETQ. The CDR3 nucleotides read TGCGCCAGCAGCCCCGGGACTAGCGGGAGTGGAGGAAGGTCCTACGAGCAGTACTTC. Translation: CASSPGTSGSGGRSYEQYF.

The V and J genes are TRBV5-6 and TRBJ1-2; D uncertain. Per the germline V gene, CDR1 is SGHDT and CDR2 is YYEEEE. V gave up 2 bases and J gave up 12 bases, with 11 bases separating them. The CDR3 runs 11 residues. CDR3 region: CASSFKSVHTF. In DNA, the CDR3 is TGTGCCAGCAGCTTTAAGAGTGTCCACACCTTC.

The chain combines TRBV6-5 with TRBJ1-4; TRBD1 agrees at 10 bases. The CDR3 length is 15 residues. CDR1 MNHEY and CDR2 SVGAGI come from the germline V gene. J lost 8 bases, V lost 4 bases, and 7 bases had no gene match. The chain's CDR3 is CASSWTGGKPEKLFF. The CDR3 bases are TGTGCCAGCAGTTGGACAGGGGGTAAACCCGAAAAACTGTTTTTT.

This clone was recorded once. The V gene is TRBV6-1, the J gene TRBJ2-1; D is unresolved. Trimming removed 2 bases at V and 8 bases at J, with 16 bases between. The CDR3 extends over 15 amino acids. Per germline, CDR1 MNHNS and CDR2 SASEGT. The CDR3 region has the DNA TGTGCCAGCAGTGAACGGGCCCAACTATTGGATGAGCAGTTCTTC. Its protein product is CASSERAQLLDEQFF.

The V call is TRBV6-6, the J call TRBJ1-5, with unresolved D. This CDR3 has 14 amino acids. Germline values: CDR1 MNHNY, CDR2 SVGAGI (reference sequence). With 2 bases removed from V and 1 base from J, the gap between germline ends came to 6 bases. This CDR3 is CASSYMGSNQPQHF. Written as DNA, the CDR3 is TGTGCCAGCAGTTACATGGGCAGCAATCAGCCCCAGCATTTT.

The V and J genes are TRBV6-5 and TRBJ2-3; D is unclear. Germline V lookup: CDR1 MNHEY, CDR2 SVGAGI. The V end was cut by 4 bases, the J end by 0 bases, with 11 bases between. CDR3 size: 15 residues. This CDR3 is CASSLTLGSTDTQYF. The CDR3 nucleotides read TGTGCCAGCAGTTTAACCTTAGGAAGCACAGATACGCAGTATTTT.

The CDR3 loop is CASSRDRGGTGELFF. The CDR3 nucleotides are TGTGCCAGCTCACGGGACAGGGGAGGCACCGGGGAGCTGTTTTTT. V usage is TRBV2 and J usage is TRBJ2-2, with 10 bases that match TRBD1. Germline V gene sequence: CDR1 SNHLY, CDR2 FYNNEI. CDR3 length: 15 residues. With 8 bases clipped from V and 4 bases from J, the junction kept 7 bases outside the gene matches.

This sequence joins TRBV9 and TRBJ2-2, with D uncertain. CDR1 and CDR2 from the germline V gene are SGDLS and YYNGEE. V was shortened by 4 bases and J by 2 bases, with 15 bases between the two germline ends. There are 16 residues in the CDR3. CDR3 DNA sequence: TGTGCCAGCAGCCCGCGATCGGGCCTTAACACCGGGGAGCTGTTTTTT. This encodes CASSPRSGLNTGELFF.

This clone was counted only a few times. The V gene is TRBV6-6, the J gene TRBJ2-7; 8 bases are a match to TRBD2. Germline assignment: CDR1 MNHNY and CDR2 SVGAGI (reference sequence). CDR3 size: 15 residues. Trimming cost V 6 bases and J 5 bases; bases outside gene matches: 12. The CDR3 spells CASRDASGRVHEQYF. The DNA of the CDR3 is TGTGCCAGCAGGGACGCGAGCGGGAGAGTCCACGAGCAGTACTTC.

V usage is TRBV10-3 and J usage is TRBJ1-3, with D maybe TRBD1 (5 bases). The germline V gene has CDR1 ENHRY and CDR2 SYGVKD. Trimming pared 10 bases from V and 2 bases from J, leaving 15 bases between. The CDR3 has 14 residues. The CDR3: CATSREGAGNTIYF. CDR3 sequence (DNA): TGTGCCACTTCCAGGGAGGGTGCTGGAAACACCATATATTTT.

The rearrangement links TRBV5-4 to TRBJ1-4, with D unclear. The germline V gene has CDR1 SGHNT and CDR2 YYREEE (reference sequence). V was pared by 5 bases and J by 4 bases, with 15 bases between. The CDR3 is made up of 15 amino acids. The CDR3 nucleotides are TGTGCCAGCAGTACGAGGACGGGAAATAATGAAAAACTGTTTTTT. Protein: CASSTRTGNNEKLFF.

The J gene is TRBJ2-1, the V gene TRBV30; TRBD2 aligns across 11 bases. The V and J ends lost 4 bases and 6 bases, in that order; junction bases with no gene match: 5. The length of the CDR3 is 14 residues. Germline V CDR1 and CDR2: GTSNPN, SVGIG (reference sequence). CDR3 DNA: TGTGCCTGGAACCTAGCGGGAGGTGGCAATGAGCAGTTCTTC. Its protein is CAWNLAGGGNEQFF.

This clone appeared once. This rearrangement joins TRBV29-1 to TRBJ2-3; possible D gene TRBD2, 6 bases. Per germline, CDR1 SQVTM and CDR2 ANQGSEA. Trimming took 3 bases from V and 1 from J, leaving 11 bases between them. The CDR3 has 14 residues. CDR3 region: CSVDPSDRTDTQYF. The DNA for the CDR3 is TGCAGCGTTGACCCTAGCGACCGCACAGATACGCAGTATTTT.

The chain has TRBV7-6 and TRBJ2-5; D is perhaps TRBD1 or TRBD2 (5 bases each). CDR3 length: 13 amino acids. Trimming shortened V by 3 bases and J by 4 bases, and 9 bases separated the two germline ends. The germline V gene encodes CDR1 SGHVS and CDR2 FNYEAQ. The CDR3 region has the DNA TGTGCCAGCAGCTTTAGTGGGACAGAGACCCAGTACTTC. This gives the protein CASSFSGTETQYF.

This clone was seen just once. This chain uses TRBV5-1 with TRBJ2-7, with D maybe TRBD1 (6 bases). This CDR3 region has 16 residues. The V gene's germline CDR1 is SGHRS and CDR2 YFSETQ. V was trimmed by 3 bases and J by 2 bases, leaving 18 bases between them. CDR3 protein: CASSSQGLATTYEQYF. In nucleotides, the CDR3 is TGCGCCAGCAGCTCCCAGGGGCTGGCGACCACCTACGAGCAGTACTTC.

This chain uses TRBV7-9 with TRBJ2-7; D not resolved. The CDR3 is 14 residues long. Germline V gene sequence: CDR1 SEHNR, CDR2 FQNEAQ (reference sequence). V lost 3 bases, J lost 3 bases, and 12 bases lay in between. CDR3 amino acids: CASSFGFQGYEQYF. CDR3 sequence (DNA): TGTGCCAGCAGCTTCGGGTTTCAAGGCTACGAGCAGTACTTC.

The genes are TRBV7-3 and TRBJ2-3; D perhaps matches TRBD2 (5 bases). Per the germline V gene, CDR1 is SGHTA and CDR2 is FQGTGA. V lost 5 bases and J lost 1, with 13 bases in between. The CDR3 totals 15 residues. The CDR3 region is CASSPVGLRTDTQYF. In nucleotides, the CDR3 is TGTGCCAGCAGCCCCGTCGGACTGCGCACAGATACGCAGTATTTT.

The chain recombines TRBV2 with TRBJ2-7, with D possibly matching TRBD2 (6 bases). Trimming pared 6 bases from V and 0 bases from J, leaving 12 bases between. The CDR3 is 14 amino acids. CDR1 SNHLY and CDR2 FYNNEI come from the germline V gene. This chain's CDR3 is CASRGDGSSYEQYF. Here the CDR3 DNA reads TGTGCCAGCAGGGGGGACGGGAGCTCCTACGAGCAGTACTTC.